This T cell receptor (beta chain) was sequenced for a study of blood T cell repertoires in COVID-19. Turning to the study itself: Both acute and convalescent COVID-19 samples were obtained from the United States, Italy and Spain. The cDNA or gDNA used as material had been derived from T cells, B-cell-depleted T cells, or PBMCs.

The repertoire was sequenced with immunoSEQ multiplex PCR; TCRdb's copy has only in-frame clones and lacks some. The data contain approximately 460,000 clones, 85% to 90% of them singletons. The CDR3 consists of 15 residues. Germline V gene data show CDR1 as SEHNR and CDR2 as FQNEAQ (reference sequence). V lost 1 base, J lost 3 bases, and 9 bases lay in between. This clone was recorded once. Seattle cases were enrolled at active infection and followed longitudinally. The clonotype originates from a man aged 18 to 30 with COVID-19, enrolled during active disease. The sample taken for sequencing was peripheral blood. The V call is TRBV7-9, the J call TRBJ2-2, with D perhaps TRBD2 (6 bases). CDR3 amino acids: CASSLGSGHTGELFF. The CDR3 DNA reads as TGTGCCAGCAGCTTAGGGAGCGGGCACACCGGGGAGCTGTTTTTT.